This T cell receptor (beta chain) was observed in a study of blood T cell repertoires in COVID-19. Study context: Samples taken during acute and convalescent COVID-19 were collected in the United States, Italy and Spain. The analysed material was cDNA or gDNA that came from T cells, B-cell-depleted T cells, or PBMCs.

Only in-frame clones appear in the TCRdb table, and some are missing; sequencing was by immunoSEQ multiplex PCR. The profile shows over 100,000 clones, about four fifths of them singletons. CDR3 length: 15 residues. Germline V gene lookup returns CDR1 MNHEY and CDR2 SMNVEV (reference sequence). Trimming cost V 2 bases and J 4 bases; bases outside gene matches: 7. Sequencing was performed on peripheral blood. The chain is built from TRBV27 and TRBJ1-2; 7 positions match TRBD1. The receptor's source is a human donor in a cohort sampled during active COVID-19. For the CDR3, the DNA is TGTGCCAGCAGTTTAACGGCAGGGGGGATCTATGGCTACACCTTC. Translation: CASSLTAGGIYGYTF.